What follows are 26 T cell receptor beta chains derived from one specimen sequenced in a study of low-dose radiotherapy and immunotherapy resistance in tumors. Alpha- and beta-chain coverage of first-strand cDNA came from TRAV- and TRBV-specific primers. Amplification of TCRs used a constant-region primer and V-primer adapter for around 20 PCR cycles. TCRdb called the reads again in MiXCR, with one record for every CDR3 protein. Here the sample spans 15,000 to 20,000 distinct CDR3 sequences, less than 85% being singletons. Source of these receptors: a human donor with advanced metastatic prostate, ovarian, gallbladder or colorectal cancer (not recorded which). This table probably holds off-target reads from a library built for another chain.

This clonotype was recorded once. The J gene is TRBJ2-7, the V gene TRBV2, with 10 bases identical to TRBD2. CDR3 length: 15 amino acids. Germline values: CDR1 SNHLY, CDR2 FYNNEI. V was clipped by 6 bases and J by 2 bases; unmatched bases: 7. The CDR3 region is CASSVSSGGAYEQYF. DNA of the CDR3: TGTGCCAGCAGCGTATCTAGCGGGGGAGCCTACGAGCAGTACTTC.

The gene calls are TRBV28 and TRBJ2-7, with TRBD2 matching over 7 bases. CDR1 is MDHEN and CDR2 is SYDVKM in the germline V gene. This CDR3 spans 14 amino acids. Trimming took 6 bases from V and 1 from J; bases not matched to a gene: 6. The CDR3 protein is CASSPAGVSYEQYF. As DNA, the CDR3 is TGTGCCAGCAGCCCGGCGGGAGTGTCCTACGAGCAGTACTTC.

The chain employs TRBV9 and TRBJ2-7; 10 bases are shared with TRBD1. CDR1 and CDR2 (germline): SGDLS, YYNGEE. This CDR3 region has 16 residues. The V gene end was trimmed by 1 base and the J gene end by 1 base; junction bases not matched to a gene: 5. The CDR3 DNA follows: TGTGCCAGCAGCGTATCGGGACAGGGGCTTTCCTACGAGCAGTACTTC. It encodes CASSVSGQGLSYEQYF.

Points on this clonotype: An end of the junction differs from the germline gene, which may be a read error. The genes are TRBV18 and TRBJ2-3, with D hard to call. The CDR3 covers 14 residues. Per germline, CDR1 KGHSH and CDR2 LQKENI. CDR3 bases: TGTGCCAGCCCACCACAAGCTGGCACAGATACGCAGTATTTT. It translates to CASPPQAGTDTQYF.

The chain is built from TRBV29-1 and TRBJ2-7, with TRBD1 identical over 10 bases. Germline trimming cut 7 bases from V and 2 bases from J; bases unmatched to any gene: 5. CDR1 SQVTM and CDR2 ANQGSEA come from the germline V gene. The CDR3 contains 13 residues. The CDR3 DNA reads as TGCAGCGCCGGGACAGGGGCCCCCTACGAGCAGTACTTC. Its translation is CSAGTGAPYEQYF.

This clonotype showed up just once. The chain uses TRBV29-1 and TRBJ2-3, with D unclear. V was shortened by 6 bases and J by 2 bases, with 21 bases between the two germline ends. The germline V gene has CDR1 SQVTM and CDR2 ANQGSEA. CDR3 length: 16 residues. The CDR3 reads CSVTPLPLSLTDTQYF. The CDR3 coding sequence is TGCAGCGTAACTCCACTCCCCCTCTCCCTCACAGATACGCAGTATTTT.

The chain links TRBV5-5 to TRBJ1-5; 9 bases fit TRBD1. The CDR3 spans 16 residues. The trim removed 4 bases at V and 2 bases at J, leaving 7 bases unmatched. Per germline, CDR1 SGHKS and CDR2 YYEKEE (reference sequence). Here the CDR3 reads CASSKSRDRGNQPQHF. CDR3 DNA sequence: TGTGCCAGCAGCAAGAGCCGGGACAGGGGCAATCAGCCCCAGCATTTT.

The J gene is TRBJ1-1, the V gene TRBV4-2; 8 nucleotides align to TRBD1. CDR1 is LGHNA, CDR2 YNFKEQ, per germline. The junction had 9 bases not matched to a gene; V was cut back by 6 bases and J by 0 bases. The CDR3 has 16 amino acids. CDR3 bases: TGTGCCAGCAGTTCCACAGGGGGGGATTTGAACACTGAAGCTTTCTTT. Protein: CASSSTGGDLNTEAFF.

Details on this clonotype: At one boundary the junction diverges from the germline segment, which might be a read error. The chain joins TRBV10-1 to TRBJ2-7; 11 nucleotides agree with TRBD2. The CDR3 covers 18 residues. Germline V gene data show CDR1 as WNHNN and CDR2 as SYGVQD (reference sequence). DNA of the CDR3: TGTGCCAGCAGTGGATTCGGACTAGCGGGTGTGCCCCTCTACGAGCAGTACTTC. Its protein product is CASSGFGLAGVPLYEQYF.

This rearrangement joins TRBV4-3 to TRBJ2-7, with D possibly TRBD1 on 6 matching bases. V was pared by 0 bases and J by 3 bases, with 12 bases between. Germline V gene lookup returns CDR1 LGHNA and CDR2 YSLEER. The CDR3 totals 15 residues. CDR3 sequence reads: CASSQDTGQHYEQYF. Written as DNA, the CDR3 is TGCGCCAGCAGCCAAGATACAGGACAGCACTACGAGCAGTACTTC.

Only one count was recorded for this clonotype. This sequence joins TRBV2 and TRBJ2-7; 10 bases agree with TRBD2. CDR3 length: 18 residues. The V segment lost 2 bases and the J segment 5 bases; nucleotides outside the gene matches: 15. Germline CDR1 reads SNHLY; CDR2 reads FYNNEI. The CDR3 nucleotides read TGTGCCAGCAGTGAATTAAAGGCTAGCGGGAGTATTTTCGACGAGCAGTACTTC. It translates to CASSELKASGSIFDEQYF.

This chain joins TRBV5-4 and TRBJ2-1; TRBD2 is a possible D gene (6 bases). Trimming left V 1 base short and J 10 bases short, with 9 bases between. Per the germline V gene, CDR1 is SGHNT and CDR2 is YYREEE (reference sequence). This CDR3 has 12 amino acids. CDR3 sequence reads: CASSLPLAEQFF. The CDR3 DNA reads TGTGCCAGCAGCTTGCCCCTAGCGGAGCAGTTCTTC.

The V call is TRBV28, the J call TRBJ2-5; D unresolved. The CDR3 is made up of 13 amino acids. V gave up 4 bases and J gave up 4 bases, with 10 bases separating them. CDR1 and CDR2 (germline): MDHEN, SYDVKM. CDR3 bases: TGTGCCAGCAGTTCCTGGAACGCAGAGACCCAGTACTTC. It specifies CASSSWNAETQYF.

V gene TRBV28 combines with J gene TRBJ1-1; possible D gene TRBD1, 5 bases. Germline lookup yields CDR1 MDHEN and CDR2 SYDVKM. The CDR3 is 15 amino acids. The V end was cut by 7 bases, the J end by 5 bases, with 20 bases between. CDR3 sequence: CASTSDSARGTEAFF. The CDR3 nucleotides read TGTGCCAGCACCTCCGACAGCGCTCGGGGGACTGAAGCTTTCTTT.

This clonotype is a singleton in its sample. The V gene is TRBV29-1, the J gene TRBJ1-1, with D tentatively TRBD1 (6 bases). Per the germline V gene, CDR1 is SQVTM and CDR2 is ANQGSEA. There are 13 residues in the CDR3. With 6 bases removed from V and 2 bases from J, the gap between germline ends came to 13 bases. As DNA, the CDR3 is TGCAGCGTCTCCGTGACAGGCAACACTGAAGCTTTCTTT. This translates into CSVSVTGNTEAFF.

The chain's CDR3 is CASSQDGGVGALNTIYF. The DNA of the CDR3 is TGCGCCAGCAGCCAAGATGGTGGCGTGGGGGCTTTAAACACCATATATTTT. This chain connects TRBV4-1 to TRBJ1-3; D may be TRBD1 (6 bases). The CDR3 runs 17 residues. V shed 0 bases and J shed 6 bases, with 18 bases lying between them. CDR1 MGHRA and CDR2 YSYEKL come from the germline V gene.

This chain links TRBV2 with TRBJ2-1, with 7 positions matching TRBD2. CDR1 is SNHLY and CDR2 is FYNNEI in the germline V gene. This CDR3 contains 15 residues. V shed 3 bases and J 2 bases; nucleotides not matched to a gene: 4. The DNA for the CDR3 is TGTGCCAGCAGTGAGTCTAGCGGACCCTACAATGAGCAGTTCTTC. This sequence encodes CASSESSGPYNEQFF. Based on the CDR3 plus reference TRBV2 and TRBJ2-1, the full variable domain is EPEVTQTPSHQVTQMGQEVILRCVPISNHLYFYWYRQILGQKVEFLVSFYNNEISEKSEIFDDQFSVERPDGSNFTLKIRSTKLEDSAMYFCASSESSGPYNEQFFGPGTRLTVL.

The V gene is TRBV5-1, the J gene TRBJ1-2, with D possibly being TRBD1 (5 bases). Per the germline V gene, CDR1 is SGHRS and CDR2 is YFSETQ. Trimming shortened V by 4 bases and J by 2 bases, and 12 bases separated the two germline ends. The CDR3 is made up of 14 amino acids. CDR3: CASSIRDGNYGYTF. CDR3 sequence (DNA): TGCGCCAGCAGCATAAGGGACGGGAACTATGGCTACACCTTC.

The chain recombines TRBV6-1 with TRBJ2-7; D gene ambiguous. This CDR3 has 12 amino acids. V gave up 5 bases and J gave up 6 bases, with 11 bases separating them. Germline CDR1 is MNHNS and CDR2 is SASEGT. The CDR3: CASSYLVGEQYF. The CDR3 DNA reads TGTGCCAGCAGTTACTTAGTAGGCGAGCAGTACTTC.

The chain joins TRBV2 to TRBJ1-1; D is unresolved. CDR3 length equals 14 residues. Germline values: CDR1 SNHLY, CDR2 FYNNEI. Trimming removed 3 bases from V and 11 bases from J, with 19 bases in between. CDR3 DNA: TGTGCCAGCAGTGACCCGGGTCTCTCAACGGGGGCTTTCTTT. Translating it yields CASSDPGLSTGAFF.

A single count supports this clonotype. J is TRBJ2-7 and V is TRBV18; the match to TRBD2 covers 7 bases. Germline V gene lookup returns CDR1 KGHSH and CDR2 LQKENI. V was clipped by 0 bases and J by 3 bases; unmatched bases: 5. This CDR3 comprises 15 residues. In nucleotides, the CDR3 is TGTGCCAGCTCACCACCCGAGGGAGGGCTCTACGAGCAGTACTTC. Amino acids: CASSPPEGGLYEQYF.

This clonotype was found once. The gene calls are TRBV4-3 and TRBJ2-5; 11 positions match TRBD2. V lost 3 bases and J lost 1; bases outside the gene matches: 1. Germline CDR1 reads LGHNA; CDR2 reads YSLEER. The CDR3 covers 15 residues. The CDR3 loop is CASSQTSGTQETQYF. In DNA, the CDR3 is TGCGCCAGCAGCCAGACTAGCGGGACCCAAGAGACCCAGTACTTC.

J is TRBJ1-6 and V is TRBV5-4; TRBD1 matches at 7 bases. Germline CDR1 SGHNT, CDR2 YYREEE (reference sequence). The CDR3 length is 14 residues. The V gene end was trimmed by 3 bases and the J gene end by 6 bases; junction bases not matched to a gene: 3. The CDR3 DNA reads TGTGCCAGCAGCTACGGACAGGTTAATTCACCCCTCCACTTT. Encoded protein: CASSYGQVNSPLHF.

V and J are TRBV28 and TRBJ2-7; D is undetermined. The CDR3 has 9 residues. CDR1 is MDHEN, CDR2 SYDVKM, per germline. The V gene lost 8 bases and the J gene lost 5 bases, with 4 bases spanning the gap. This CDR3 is CASGHEQYF. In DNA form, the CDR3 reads TGTGCCAGCGGCCACGAGCAGTACTTC.

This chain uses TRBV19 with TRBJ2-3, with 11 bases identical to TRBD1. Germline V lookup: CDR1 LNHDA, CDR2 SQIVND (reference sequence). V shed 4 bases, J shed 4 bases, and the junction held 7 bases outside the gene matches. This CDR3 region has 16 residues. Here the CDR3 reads CASSTGDRGFSDTQYF. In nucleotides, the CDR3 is TGTGCCAGTAGTACCGGGGACAGGGGGTTTTCAGATACGCAGTATTTT.

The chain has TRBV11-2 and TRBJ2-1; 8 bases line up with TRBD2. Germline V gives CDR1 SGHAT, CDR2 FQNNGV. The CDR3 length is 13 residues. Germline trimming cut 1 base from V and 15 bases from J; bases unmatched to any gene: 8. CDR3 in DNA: TGTGCCAGCAGCTTAGTCGCTGCGGGAGGTCTGTTCTTC. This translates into CASSLVAAGGLFF.